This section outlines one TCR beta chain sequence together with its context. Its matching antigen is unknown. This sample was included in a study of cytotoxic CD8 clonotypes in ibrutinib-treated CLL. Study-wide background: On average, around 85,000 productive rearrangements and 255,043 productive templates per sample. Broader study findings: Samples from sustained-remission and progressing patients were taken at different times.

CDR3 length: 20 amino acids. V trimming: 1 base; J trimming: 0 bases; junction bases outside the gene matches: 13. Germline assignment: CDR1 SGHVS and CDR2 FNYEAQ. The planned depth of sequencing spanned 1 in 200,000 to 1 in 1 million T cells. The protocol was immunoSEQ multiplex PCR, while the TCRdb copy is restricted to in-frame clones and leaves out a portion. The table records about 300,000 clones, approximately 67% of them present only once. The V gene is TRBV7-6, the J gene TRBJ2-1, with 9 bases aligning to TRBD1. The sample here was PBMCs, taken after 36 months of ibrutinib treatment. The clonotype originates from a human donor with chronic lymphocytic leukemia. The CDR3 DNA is TGTGCCAGCAGCTTAGAGTGGTGGGGAAGACAGGGGGGCTCCTACAATGAGCAGTTCTTC. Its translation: CASSLEWWGRQGGSYNEQFF.